This T cell receptor beta chain was observed in a study of T cells in Graves' hyperthyroidism and ophthalmopathy. About the study: Any treatment followed the collection of peripheral blood at initial diagnosis. General observations from the study: Within blood appeared most thyroid clonotypes that had expanded above 0.001. From stable hyperthyroidism, ophthalmopathy was set apart by a 13 V-J model. Ophthalmopathy was predicted by the model a median of about 6.7 months ahead of onset.

Between the trimmed V and J ends, which lost 5 bases and 2 bases, there was a span of 8 bases. This CDR3 contains 13 residues. CDR1 and CDR2 (germline): SGHTA, FQGNSA. To note about this clonotype: What it recognizes is unknown.

Amplification of TCR beta CDR3 regions used RNA as the template. The TCR CDR3 was amplified in a first-round RT-PCR using the HTBI primer set. TCRdb independently ran MiXCR on the multiplex PCR reads; one entry per CDR3 protein. There are over 500,000 distinct CDR3 sequences in the sample; about 15% occur only once, and 29% lies in the top ten. Sequences were obtained from blood. This chain joins TRBV7-2 and TRBJ2-3; no clear D. The sequence was collected from a woman aged 25 to 39 with Graves' ophthalmopathy. The CDR3 spells CASSRQHTDTQYF. Here the CDR3 DNA reads TGTGCCAGCAGCCGGCAACACACAGATACGCAGTATTTT.